This T cell receptor beta chain is from a study of cytomegalovirus exposure and HLA in healthy donors. Study overall: Membership in the Caucasian-associated ancestry cluster was found for about 84% of approximately 400 genotyped donors.

As concerns this clone: What it binds is unknown.

The ends were cut back, 4 bases at V and 1 base at J, with 9 bases in the middle. This CDR3 has 14 amino acids. Germline V gene data show CDR1 as MNHEY and CDR2 as SVGAGI. Study-wide results and caveats: HLA allele associations emerged for 16,951 TCR beta sequences in a later analysis, at 0.05 false discovery rate. Within an earlier analysis, most TCR beta V segments proved productive either about 87% or about 30% of the time.

PCR primers comprised 60 Vbeta and 13 Jbeta primers. Clones were read by immunoSEQ multiplex PCR, and TCRdb kept only the in-frame ones, dropping some. The table includes more than 100,000 clones, 83% detected once. The material sequenced was PBMCs. This sequence was found in a man aged 40-49 years in good health and CMV-seronegative. This sequence joins TRBV6-5 and TRBJ2-3; possible D gene TRBD1, 5 bases. Written as DNA, the CDR3 is TGTGCCAGCAGTTTTAGGGGTCGCACAGATACGCAGTATTTT. It codes for CASSFRGRTDTQYF.